These 14 T cell receptor beta chains were sequenced from one sample in a study of cytomegalovirus exposure and HLA in healthy donors. Primers for the PCR totalled 60 Vbeta and 13 Jbeta. Sequencing was performed with immunoSEQ multiplex PCR; in TCRdb, only in-frame clones are kept and a portion is missing. The table lists around 180,000 clones, approximately 80% of them singletons. Sequenced: PBMCs. Every receptor here comes from a man aged 18 to 35 in good health and CMV-seronegative.

The chain joins TRBV9 to TRBJ2-1; D is unresolved. From germline, CDR1 is SGDLS and CDR2 YYNGEE. V shed 1 base and J shed 8 bases, with 13 bases lying between them. The CDR3 loop spans 14 amino acids. CDR3 sequence reads: CASSVFEERHEQFF. CDR3 nucleotide sequence: TGTGCCAGCAGCGTATTTGAGGAGCGCCATGAGCAGTTCTTC.

J is TRBJ1-1 and V is TRBV11-2; TRBD1 agrees at 7 bases. Germline values: CDR1 SGHAT, CDR2 FQNNGV. Trimming took 3 bases from V and 1 from J; bases not matched to a gene: 2. The CDR3 is 14 amino acids. CDR3 in DNA: TGTGCCAGCAGCTTGCGGACAGGGAACACTGAAGCTTTCTTT. Encoded protein: CASSLRTGNTEAFF.

The chain employs TRBV5-1 and TRBJ1-2; weak D call: TRBD1 (6 bases). Germline V gene sequence: CDR1 SGHRS, CDR2 YFSETQ. The V gene lost 7 bases and the J gene lost 7 bases, with 20 bases spanning the gap. This CDR3 region has 14 residues. For the CDR3, the DNA is TGCGCCAGCGGGGACGACAACGCCAGGGGTGGCTACACCTTC. Translation gives CASGDDNARGGYTF.

This chain links TRBV27 with TRBJ1-5, with a weak D call TRBD1 (5 bases). The V and J ends lost 3 bases and 7 bases respectively, with 13 bases between them. The CDR3 runs 14 residues. Germline loops: CDR1 MNHEY, CDR2 SMNVEV (reference sequence). CDR3 bases: TGTGCCAGCAGTTTTGTAGGGGCGGGGCAGCCCCAGCATTTT. This translates into CASSFVGAGQPQHF.

The chain uses TRBV6-6 and TRBJ1-1, with D possibly TRBD1 on 6 matching bases. V shed 6 bases and J shed 4 bases, with 15 bases lying between them. The CDR3 runs 14 residues. CDR1 MNHNY and CDR2 SVGAGI come from the germline V gene (reference sequence). The CDR3 spells CASRTLQGATEAFF. The CDR3, as DNA: TGTGCCAGCAGGACATTACAGGGTGCCACTGAAGCTTTCTTT.

This clone showed up just once. A junction end diverges from the germline sequence, so it may reflect a read error. This CDR3 is CASSLVSGTSNEQFF. The CDR3, as DNA: TGTGCTAGCAGCTTAGTTAGCGGGACGTCCAATGAGCAGTTCTTC. The chain recombines TRBV7-7 with TRBJ2-1, with 8 nucleotides matching TRBD2. This CDR3 contains 15 residues. Germline CDR1 is SSHAT and CDR2 is FNYEAQ (reference sequence).

The gene calls are TRBV28 and TRBJ2-5; maybe TRBD2 (6 bases). The germline gives CDR1 MDHEN, CDR2 SYDVKM. Trimming removed 8 bases at V and 5 bases at J, with 15 bases between. The CDR3 is 13 residues long. The CDR3 coding sequence is TGTGCCAGCGGGGAGGTGGGAAGGGAGACCCAGTACTTC. Its protein product is CASGEVGRETQYF.

The V call is TRBV7-2, the J call TRBJ2-5, with 8 bases identical to TRBD1. This CDR3 comprises 15 residues. With 5 bases clipped from V and 4 bases from J, the junction kept 9 bases outside the gene matches. CDR1 and CDR2 (germline): SGHTA, FQGNSA. In nucleotides, the CDR3 is TGTGCCAGCAGCAGCGACGGCAGGGGGCGAGAGACCCAGTACTTC. Amino acids: CASSSDGRGRETQYF.

The chain joins TRBV19 to TRBJ2-5; TRBD2 matches 10 bases. The CDR3 covers 15 residues. Trimming removed 5 bases from V and 1 base from J; junction bases left unmatched: 4. Per germline, CDR1 LNHDA and CDR2 SQIVND (reference sequence). The CDR3 DNA is TGTGCCAGTAGTCCAGGACTAGCGGCCCAAGAGACCCAGTACTTC. It yields the protein CASSPGLAAQETQYF. Combining the CDR3 with reference TRBV19 and TRBJ2-5 gives the whole variable domain DGGITQSPKYLFRKEGQNVTLSCEQNLNHDAMYWYRQDPGQGLRLIYYSQIVNDFQKGDIAEGYSVSREKKESFPLTVTSAQKNPTAFYLCASSPGLAAQETQYFGPGTRLLVL.

V is TRBV23-1 and J is TRBJ2-1, with D perhaps matching TRBD1 (6 bases). TRBV23-1 is sorted into the ORF group, with uncertain function. Trimming pared 5 bases from V and 7 bases from J, leaving 18 bases between. The CDR3 extends over 15 amino acids. In DNA, the CDR3 is TGCGCCAGCAGTTTACAGGGAGAACAGCGAAATGAGCAGTTCTTC. Translated, it gives CASSLQGEQRNEQFF.

The count of this clone is one. The chain joins TRBV28 to TRBJ1-2; D is unclear. V was clipped by 6 bases and J by 3 bases, with 20 bases between them. This CDR3 has 16 amino acids. CDR1 and CDR2 (germline): MDHEN, SYDVKM. CDR3 amino acids: CASSRSRPLAYYGYTF. CDR3 nucleotides: TGTGCCAGCAGCCGTTCGAGACCATTAGCGTACTATGGCTACACCTTC.

The genes are TRBV25-1 and TRBJ1-5, with 7 bases matching TRBD1. Germline CDR1 is MGHDK and CDR2 is SYGVNS. V shed 6 bases and J 4 bases; nucleotides not matched to a gene: 6. This CDR3 has 14 residues. The CDR3 region is CASSRTGPNQPQHF. For the CDR3, the DNA is TGTGCCAGCAGCAGGACAGGTCCAAATCAGCCCCAGCATTTT.

CDR3 loop: CASSLSGSSYGYTF. The CDR3 DNA is TGCGCCAGCAGCTTGAGCGGATCGAGCTATGGCTACACCTTC. The chain is built from TRBV5-1 and TRBJ1-2; no firm D call. The germline V and J ends were trimmed by 1 base and 4 bases, with 11 bases remaining between them. Germline V gives CDR1 SGHRS, CDR2 YFSETQ. This CDR3 region has 14 residues.

The CDR3 DNA reads as TGCAGCTCCTCCCCGGGGAGGGGTGGGTATGGCTACACCTTC. Amino acid sequence: CSSSPGRGGYGYTF. The chain recombines TRBV29-1 with TRBJ1-2; a possible D gene is TRBD1 (5 bases). The CDR3 is made up of 14 amino acids. With 8 bases removed from V and 5 bases from J, the gap between germline ends came to 21 bases. Germline values: CDR1 SQVTM, CDR2 ANQGSEA.